These T cell receptor beta chains were read from a single sample in a study of T cell changes during pregnancy in multiple sclerosis. Sequencing was performed with immunoSEQ multiplex PCR; in TCRdb, only in-frame clones are kept and a portion is missing. There are 40,000 to 45,000 clones in the sample; about nine tenths occur only once, and about 0.61% lies in the top ten. The starting material was CD4+ T cells from peripheral blood mononuclear cells, obtained in the first trimester of pregnancy. Receptors originate from a female donor with multiple sclerosis, enrolled in a pregnancy study. Both conserved end residues are part of each CDR3. Fields, in order: D gene, J gene, V gene, clone size, CDR3 DNA, CDR3 protein. A D gene is named only where the DNA matches it firmly. Not all rows give a size; the values are once, few, many and, for expanded clones, a class.

d_gene: .; j_gene: TRBJ2-1; v_gene: TRBV15; abundance: .; CDR3nt: TGTGCCACCAGCGGAAGACTAGGACTCAATGAGCAGTTCTTC; CDR3aa: CATSGRLGLNEQFF
d_gene: TRBD1; j_gene: TRBJ1-4; v_gene: TRBV7-2; abundance: .; CDR3nt: TGTGCCAGCAGCCTAGGGACAGGGAATGAAAAACTGTTTTTT; CDR3aa: CASSLGTGNEKLFF
d_gene: TRBD2; j_gene: TRBJ2-7; v_gene: TRBV9; abundance: .; CDR3nt: TGTGCCAGCAGCGTAAAACTAGCGGGAGGACATTCGACCTCCTACGAGCAGTACTTC; CDR3aa: CASSVKLAGGHSTSYEQYF
d_gene: TRBD1; j_gene: TRBJ1-1; v_gene: TRBV5-1; abundance: .; CDR3nt: TGCGCCAGCAGCTCAACAGGGGTTGGGGACACTGAAGCTTTCTTT; CDR3aa: CASSSTGVGDTEAFF
d_gene: TRBD2; j_gene: TRBJ2-7; v_gene: TRBV2; abundance: .; CDR3nt: TGTGCCAGCACCCTGGAACTAGCGGGGGGGTTTTCCTACGAGCAGTACTTC; CDR3aa: CASTLELAGGFSYEQYF
d_gene: .; j_gene: TRBJ2-6; v_gene: TRBV11-3; abundance: .; CDR3nt: TGTGCCAGCAGCTTGGGGGGCTCTGGGGCCAACGTCCTGACTTTC; CDR3aa: CASSLGGSGANVLTF
d_gene: .; j_gene: TRBJ1-4; v_gene: TRBV19; abundance: few; CDR3nt: TGTGCCAGTAGCCTACTAGCAACTAATGAAAAACTGTTTTTT; CDR3aa: CASSLLATNEKLFF
d_gene: .; j_gene: TRBJ1-5; v_gene: TRBV2; abundance: .; CDR3nt: TGTGCCAGCACCCAGGGCATACAGCCCCAGCATTTT; CDR3aa: CASTQGIQPQHF
d_gene: TRBD2; j_gene: TRBJ2-2; v_gene: TRBV5-1; abundance: once; CDR3nt: TGCGCCAGCAGCTTCGGACTAGCGGGCACAACCGGGGAGCTGTTTTTT; CDR3aa: CASSFGLAGTTGELFF
d_gene: .; j_gene: TRBJ1-2; v_gene: TRBV9; abundance: .; CDR3nt: TGTGCCAGCAGCGTAGGCACAGGACCATATGGCTACACCTTC; CDR3aa: CASSVGTGPYGYTF
d_gene: .; j_gene: TRBJ1-1; v_gene: TRBV4-1; abundance: .; CDR3nt: TGCGCCAGCAGCCACCCCGGGACTCCGAACACTGAAGCTTTCTTT; CDR3aa: CASSHPGTPNTEAFF
d_gene: .; j_gene: TRBJ2-1; v_gene: TRBV19; abundance: .; CDR3nt: TGTGCCAGTAGTAAGGCCCGGTGGAGGGGGCGCCCGGGTGAGCAGTTCTTC; CDR3aa: CASSKARWRGRPGEQFF
d_gene: .; j_gene: TRBJ2-5; v_gene: TRBV27; abundance: .; CDR3nt: TGTGCCCCCAACCCAGGGACTGATGAAGAGACCCAGTACTTC; CDR3aa: CAPNPGTDEETQYF
d_gene: .; j_gene: TRBJ2-5; v_gene: TRBV5-1; abundance: .; CDR3nt: TGCGCCAGCAGGCGAAGGACAGACCAAGAGACCCAGTACTTC; CDR3aa: CASRRRTDQETQYF
d_gene: .; j_gene: TRBJ2-2; v_gene: TRBV29-1; abundance: .; CDR3nt: TGCAGCGTTGGTCGGGACTCTACGAACACCGGGGAGCTGTTTTTT; CDR3aa: CSVGRDSTNTGELFF
d_gene: TRBD2; j_gene: TRBJ2-1; v_gene: TRBV7-9; abundance: .; CDR3nt: TGTGCCAGCAGCTTACTTAGCGGGAGGGGCCACAATGAGCAGTTCTTC; CDR3aa: CASSLLSGRGHNEQFF
d_gene: TRBD2; j_gene: TRBJ2-7; v_gene: TRBV19; abundance: .; CDR3nt: TGTGCCAGTAGTACCCTTATCACAGGGATAGCGGGAGATTTCTACGAGCAGTACTTC; CDR3aa: CASSTLITGIAGDFYEQYF
d_gene: TRBD1; j_gene: TRBJ1-1; v_gene: TRBV19; abundance: .; CDR3nt: TGTGCCAGTAGTATGGGACAGGGATATTTGAACACTGAAGCTTTCTTT; CDR3aa: CASSMGQGYLNTEAFF
d_gene: TRBD1; j_gene: TRBJ1-1; v_gene: TRBV7-2; abundance: .; CDR3nt: TGTGCCAGCAGCTCTTCGAGGGGGCTGAACACTGAAGCTTTCTTT; CDR3aa: CASSSSRGLNTEAFF
d_gene: TRBD1; j_gene: TRBJ1-2; v_gene: TRBV28; abundance: .; CDR3nt: TGTGCCAGCACCGTGACAGGGGAGAGCTATGGCTACACCTTC; CDR3aa: CASTVTGESYGYTF
d_gene: .; j_gene: TRBJ2-7; v_gene: TRBV6-7; abundance: .; CDR3nt: TGTGCCAGCACCCAATCCTTAGAAATTGGCTCCTACGAGCAGTACTTC; CDR3aa: CASTQSLEIGSYEQYF
d_gene: TRBD1; j_gene: TRBJ2-5; v_gene: TRBV10-3; abundance: .; CDR3nt: TGTGCCATCAGTTACAGGGGGGAAGAGACCCAGTACTTC; CDR3aa: CAISYRGEETQYF
d_gene: TRBD1; j_gene: TRBJ1-3; v_gene: TRBV7-9; abundance: .; CDR3nt: TGTGCCAGCAGCCGAAGGGACAGGGTTGGATATTTT; CDR3aa: CASSRRDRVGYF
d_gene: TRBD1; j_gene: TRBJ1-2; v_gene: TRBV2; abundance: .; CDR3nt: TGTGCCAGCAGGTTAGAGTCAGGGGGCGCCTATGGCTACACCTTC; CDR3aa: CASRLESGGAYGYTF
d_gene: TRBD1; j_gene: TRBJ1-2; v_gene: TRBV2; abundance: .; CDR3nt: TGTGCCAGCAAGGACAGGGGGACTTATGGCTACACCTTC; CDR3aa: CASKDRGTYGYTF
d_gene: .; j_gene: TRBJ2-5; v_gene: TRBV2; abundance: .; CDR3nt: TGTGCCAGCAGTGATTCAGCAAGGGGAGAGACCCAGTACTTC; CDR3aa: CASSDSARGETQYF
d_gene: .; j_gene: TRBJ1-1; v_gene: TRBV21-1; abundance: .; CDR3nt: TGTGCCAGCAGCCTCAACAGGGGCCCATACACTGAAGCTTTCTTT; CDR3aa: CASSLNRGPYTEAFF
d_gene: .; j_gene: TRBJ2-1; v_gene: TRBV5-1; abundance: .; CDR3nt: TGCGCCAGCAGCTTGGAGATTCAGGCCTACAATGAGCAGTTCTTC; CDR3aa: CASSLEIQAYNEQFF
d_gene: TRBD2; j_gene: TRBJ2-1; v_gene: TRBV9; abundance: few; CDR3nt: TGTGCCAGCAGCGGACGGACTAGTCGTACCTACAATGAGCAGTTCTTC; CDR3aa: CASSGRTSRTYNEQFF
d_gene: TRBD1; j_gene: TRBJ1-5; v_gene: TRBV6-6; abundance: .; CDR3nt: TGTGCTAGCAGTCGGGACAGTAGAAGCAATCAGCCCCAGCATTTT; CDR3aa: CASSRDSRSNQPQHF
d_gene: TRBD2; j_gene: TRBJ2-2; v_gene: TRBV5-1; abundance: .; CDR3nt: TGCGCCAGCAGCGTACTAGCGGGGAACACCGGGGAGCTGTTTTTT; CDR3aa: CASSVLAGNTGELFF
d_gene: .; j_gene: TRBJ2-6; v_gene: TRBV5-8; abundance: .; CDR3nt: TGTGCCAGCCGGTTCTCTGGGGCCAACGTCCTGACTTTC; CDR3aa: CASRFSGANVLTF
d_gene: TRBD1; j_gene: TRBJ1-2; v_gene: TRBV6-1; abundance: .; CDR3nt: TGTGCCAGCAGATCAGGGGGCTCGGGTAACTATGGCTACACCTTC; CDR3aa: CASRSGGSGNYGYTF
d_gene: .; j_gene: TRBJ2-5; v_gene: TRBV27; abundance: .; CDR3nt: TGTGCCAGCAGTTCACAAATCCAAGAGACCCAGTACTTC; CDR3aa: CASSSQIQETQYF
d_gene: TRBD1; j_gene: TRBJ1-5; v_gene: TRBV19; abundance: .; CDR3nt: TGTGCCAGTAGTGTACAGGGGGCGACCCAGCCCCAGCATTTT; CDR3aa: CASSVQGATQPQHF
d_gene: .; j_gene: TRBJ1-1; v_gene: TRBV7-2; abundance: .; CDR3nt: TGTGCCAGCAGCTTAGCCACAGCATATCTTGGAGCTTTCTTT; CDR3aa: CASSLATAYLGAFF
d_gene: .; j_gene: TRBJ1-5; v_gene: TRBV6-5; abundance: .; CDR3nt: TGTGCCAGCAGTTACCCAAGGGGGCCCCAGCATTTT; CDR3aa: CASSYPRGPQHF
d_gene: .; j_gene: TRBJ1-4; v_gene: TRBV30; abundance: .; CDR3nt: TGTGCCTGGAGTACGCAGAATAATGAAAAACTGTTTTTT; CDR3aa: CAWSTQNNEKLFF
d_gene: .; j_gene: TRBJ1-1; v_gene: TRBV6-1; abundance: .; CDR3nt: TGTGCCAGCAGTGAAAGTCTGGGAGTGACTGAAGCTTTCTTT; CDR3aa: CASSESLGVTEAFF
d_gene: TRBD1; j_gene: TRBJ1-5; v_gene: TRBV6-1; abundance: .; CDR3nt: TGTGCCAGCAGGTGGGACAGCCCCCTTATGCCCCAGCATTTT; CDR3aa: CASRWDSPLMPQHF
d_gene: TRBD1; j_gene: TRBJ2-7; v_gene: TRBV5-1; abundance: .; CDR3nt: TGCGCCAGCAGCTTGTCGGGACAGAGCGAGCAGTACTTC; CDR3aa: CASSLSGQSEQYF
d_gene: TRBD2; j_gene: TRBJ2-2; v_gene: TRBV18; abundance: .; CDR3nt: TGTGCCAGCTCACCAGTTTTAACTAGCGGGAGATCCAACACCGGGGAGCTGTTTTTT; CDR3aa: CASSPVLTSGRSNTGELFF
d_gene: .; j_gene: TRBJ1-5; v_gene: TRBV6-1; abundance: .; CDR3nt: TGTGCCAGCAGTGAAACCCGTCTAGGGGATCAGCCCCAGCATTTT; CDR3aa: CASSETRLGDQPQHF
d_gene: .; j_gene: TRBJ2-3; v_gene: TRBV4-2; abundance: .; CDR3nt: TGTGCCAGCAGCCAAGCAACTACCGGCACAGATACGCAGTATTTT; CDR3aa: CASSQATTGTDTQYF
d_gene: .; j_gene: TRBJ2-1; v_gene: TRBV11-1; abundance: .; CDR3nt: TGTGCCAGCAGCTCTAGACAGATCATGAATGAGCAGTTCTTC; CDR3aa: CASSSRQIMNEQFF
d_gene: .; j_gene: TRBJ1-2; v_gene: TRBV6-5; abundance: .; CDR3nt: TGTGCCAGTAGTTACACCGGGTCCTATGGCTACACCTTC; CDR3aa: CASSYTGSYGYTF
d_gene: .; j_gene: TRBJ1-5; v_gene: TRBV6-5; abundance: few; CDR3nt: TGTGCCAGCGGGGCACAGAGGCAGCCCCAGCATTTT; CDR3aa: CASGAQRQPQHF
d_gene: .; j_gene: TRBJ2-7; v_gene: TRBV25-1; abundance: .; CDR3nt: TGTGCCAGTCAGTCGGTCGCCAGGGGCTACGAGCAGTACTTC; CDR3aa: CASQSVARGYEQYF
d_gene: TRBD1; j_gene: TRBJ1-5; v_gene: TRBV7-9; abundance: .; CDR3nt: TGTGCCAGCAGCTTCGGGACAGGGGATCAGCCCCAGCATTTT; CDR3aa: CASSFGTGDQPQHF
d_gene: TRBD2; j_gene: TRBJ2-5; v_gene: TRBV7-2; abundance: .; CDR3nt: TGTGCCAGCAGCATCCGACTAGCGGGAGGCCTGGAGACCCAGTACTTC; CDR3aa: CASSIRLAGGLETQYF
d_gene: TRBD1; j_gene: TRBJ1-1; v_gene: TRBV5-4; abundance: .; CDR3nt: TGTGCCAGCAGCCATCCGGGACAGGGGGACACTGAAGCTTTCTTT; CDR3aa: CASSHPGQGDTEAFF
d_gene: .; j_gene: TRBJ2-5; v_gene: TRBV5-1; abundance: .; CDR3nt: TGCGCCAGCAGCTTGGCAGGGGTGGAGACCCAGTACTTC; CDR3aa: CASSLAGVETQYF
d_gene: TRBD2; j_gene: TRBJ2-7; v_gene: TRBV7-3; abundance: once; CDR3nt: TGTGCCAGCAGCTACGGGACTAGTGACTCCTACGAGCAGTACTTC; CDR3aa: CASSYGTSDSYEQYF
d_gene: TRBD2; j_gene: TRBJ2-1; v_gene: TRBV30; abundance: .; CDR3nt: TGTGCCTGGAGTGTACGGGTAGGGACTAGCGGGAGGGCTAGTGAGCAGTTCTTC; CDR3aa: CAWSVRVGTSGRASEQFF
d_gene: .; j_gene: TRBJ2-7; v_gene: TRBV29-1; abundance: .; CDR3nt: TGCAGCGTTGACAGGAGGGGCGGGTCGGGAGAGCAGTACTTC; CDR3aa: CSVDRRGGSGEQYF
d_gene: .; j_gene: TRBJ1-5; v_gene: TRBV7-2; abundance: .; CDR3nt: TGTGCCAGCAGCGCCCAGAATCCAGGGCACAATCAGCCCCAGCATTTT; CDR3aa: CASSAQNPGHNQPQHF
d_gene: TRBD1; j_gene: TRBJ2-7; v_gene: TRBV13; abundance: .; CDR3nt: TGTGCCAGCAGCTCCCGACAGGGCTACGAGCAGTACTTC; CDR3aa: CASSSRQGYEQYF
d_gene: .; j_gene: TRBJ2-7; v_gene: TRBV12-1; abundance: .; CDR3nt: TGTGCCAGCAGCTTTCCCGGGGCCTACGAGCAGTACTTC; CDR3aa: CASSFPGAYEQYF
d_gene: TRBD1; j_gene: TRBJ2-1; v_gene: TRBV7-9; abundance: .; CDR3nt: TGTGCCAGCAGCTTAGGGACAGGGGGTAAAACTGAGCAGTTCTTC; CDR3aa: CASSLGTGGKTEQFF
d_gene: TRBD2; j_gene: TRBJ2-1; v_gene: TRBV9; abundance: once; CDR3nt: TGTGCCAGCAGTGTAACGGGACTAGCGGGGGAGCAGTTCTTC; CDR3aa: CASSVTGLAGEQFF